Given below is one T cell receptor beta chain in context. What it binds is unknown. Treatment in this sample: roughly 18 received Ad26.COV2.S at low or high dose, single or two shots; about five received placebo; per-sample allocation not given. The samples were gathered on day 63 after the first injection of vaccine or placebo. Based in Boston, the donor was an adult of 18-55 years. The sample is drawn from a study of Ad26.COV2.S vaccination and SARS-CoV-2 variants. Whole-study context: Donor participated within the Ad26.COV2.S arm of the COV1001 trial.

Measured with immunoSEQ multiplex PCR; TCRdb has only the in-frame clones, and not every one. The sample lists over 300,000 clones; about 80% were seen once. Study-level findings and limits: Substantial breadth was reported for post-vaccination spike-specific CD8+ and CD4+ T cells. TCR breadth and depth estimates may have understated total T cell responses.

V shed 6 bases, J shed 3 bases, and the junction held 7 bases outside the gene matches. The CDR3 consists of 14 residues. Germline V lookup: CDR1 SNHLY, CDR2 FYNNEI. This specimen consisted of peripheral blood, obtained in a trial of Ad26.COV2.S vaccine versus placebo. The origin of this receptor is a person aged 18 to 65 who received the Ad26.COV2.S COVID-19 vaccine or a placebo. This chain connects TRBV2 to TRBJ1-1, with 7 bases fitting TRBD1. CDR3 nucleotides: TGTGCCAGCAGGGGCGTACAGGGGTACACTGAAGCTTTCTTT. Residues: CASRGVQGYTEAFF.